What follows describes a single TCR beta chain. The method was immunoSEQ multiplex PCR; TCRdb's version includes in-frame clones alone and lacks a portion of them. Of 180,000 or so clones in the sample, around 86% were seen once. This entry belongs to a study of cytomegalovirus exposure and HLA in healthy donors. The CDR3 consists of 17 residues. CDR1 MDHEN and CDR2 SYDVKM come from the germline V gene. Trimming took 4 bases from V and 4 from J; bases not matched to a gene: 15. The V gene is TRBV28, the J gene TRBJ1-2; 7 bases are a match to TRBD1. This receptor was obtained from a man younger than 45 in good health and CMV-seropositive. The material sequenced was PBMCs. The DNA of the CDR3 is TGTGCCAGCAGTTCCGGAGGCGAGGGACAGAGGGGCTATGGCTACACCTTC. Its translation is CASSSGGEGQRGYGYTF.